This TCR beta chain came from a study of cytomegalovirus exposure and HLA in healthy donors. V was pared by 5 bases and J by 9 bases, with 6 bases of the junction left unmatched. The CDR3 has 15 residues. CDR1 is SEHNR, CDR2 FQNEAQ, per germline (reference sequence). Healthy donors of bone marrow made up the group. PCR involved 60 Vbeta and 13 Jbeta primers. Some clones are missing from TCRdb's copy, which holds only in-frame ones; the method was immunoSEQ multiplex PCR. The data show approximately 97,000 clones, with around four fifths seen just once and 2.5% to 3% held by the top ten. The V and J genes are TRBV7-9 and TRBJ2-1; the match to TRBD2 covers 14 bases. Sample: PBMCs. The source of this sequence is a man aged 35-49 years in good health and CMV-seronegative. CDR3 DNA: TGTGCCAGCAGCCCCCGACTAGCGGGGGGGTTTGAGCAGTTCTTC. It specifies CASSPRLAGGFEQFF. The full variable domain, with the rest looked up from reference TRBV7-9 and TRBJ2-1, is DTGVSQNPRHKITKRGQNVTFRCDPISEHNRLYWYRQTLGQGPEFLTYFQNEAQLEKSRLLSDRFSAERPKGSFSTLEIQRTEQGDSAMYLCASSPRLAGGFEQFFGPGTRLTVL.